The clone carrying this TCR beta chain occurred a few times. Antigen unknown. This sample stems from a study of T cell responses to AZD1222 COVID-19 vaccine. Study-wide findings and caveats: Close to half of spike-specific TCRs reportedly recognize unmutated variant regions. The repertoires were collected only after the peak T cell response. After two AZD1222 doses, spike-specific TCR breadth and depth rose versus day 0. Spike was spanned by vaccine-associated CD4 TCRs, which were dominant at 160-218 and 743-854.

The germline CDR1 and CDR2 sequences are MNHEY and SVGAGI. The CDR3 covers 14 residues. Trimming removed 2 bases at V and 8 bases at J, with 15 bases between. Assay used: immunoSEQ multiplex PCR; TCRdb lists only in-frame clones, some missing. Counted here are tens of thousands of clones, 88% occurring once; the ten biggest clones make up around 4.8%. The sequence derives from an adult who received the MenACWY meningococcal vaccine as a control. The sequencing used peripheral blood, collected 28 days after the second dose of the MenACWY control vaccine. The chain uses TRBV6-5 and TRBJ1-1; D is ambiguous. The CDR3 coding sequence is TGTGCCAGCAGTTACCTTTCTTCACACCGAGAAGCTTTCTTT. This gives the protein CASSYLSSHREAFF.